This T cell receptor beta chain was documented in a study of blood T cell repertoires in COVID-19. The wider study: Sites in the United States, Italy and Spain provided acute and convalescent COVID-19 samples. The cDNA or gDNA used as material had been derived from T cells, B-cell-depleted T cells, or PBMCs.

Per the original methods: Scientists estimated how many nucleated cells there were by amplifying reference gene primers. Measured with immunoSEQ multiplex PCR; TCRdb has only the in-frame clones, and not every one. That table furnishes V, J and clone size, whereas the DNA furnished D and trimming. The sample holds tens of thousands of clones; 80% to 90% are singletons and the top ten take approximately 8.7%. The V end was cut by 7 bases, the J end by 1 base, with 8 bases between. Germline CDR1 SGHTA, CDR2 FQGNSA. The CDR3 sequence is 13 residues long. This TCR derives from a woman between 65 and 79 years old with acute or convalescent COVID-19. Material for sequencing was peripheral blood. The rearrangement links TRBV7-2 to TRBJ1-5, with a possible D match to TRBD1 (5 bases). Here the CDR3 DNA reads TGTGCCAGCAATCGGGGGAGCAATCAGCCCCAGCATTTT. Translating gives CASNRGSNQPQHF.